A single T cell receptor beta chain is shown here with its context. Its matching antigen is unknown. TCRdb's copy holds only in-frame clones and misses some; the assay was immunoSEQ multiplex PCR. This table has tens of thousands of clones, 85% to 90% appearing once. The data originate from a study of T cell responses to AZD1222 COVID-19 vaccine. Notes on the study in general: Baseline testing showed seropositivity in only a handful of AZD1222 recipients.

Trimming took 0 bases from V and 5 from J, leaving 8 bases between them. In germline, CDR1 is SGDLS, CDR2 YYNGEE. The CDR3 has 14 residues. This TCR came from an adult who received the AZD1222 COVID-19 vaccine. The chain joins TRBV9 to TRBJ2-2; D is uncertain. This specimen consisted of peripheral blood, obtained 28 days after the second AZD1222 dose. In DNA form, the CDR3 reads TGTGCCAGCAGCGTAGGGACCGTAACCGGGGAGCTGTTTTTT. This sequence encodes CASSVGTVTGELFF.